These 14 T cell receptor beta chains share one sample of origin, sequenced in a study of Graves' ophthalmopathy and Graves' hyperthyroidism. From RNA, the CDR3 regions of TCR beta chains were amplified and sequenced. A first-round RT-PCR used HTBI primers, followed by a second-round multiplex PCR. In TCRdb, the multiplex PCR reads were re-called with MiXCR into one record per CDR3 protein. The sample has over a million distinct CDR3 sequences, roughly 35% seen once. Sequencing was performed on peripheral blood or thyroid tissue (not recorded which). The receptors derive from an adult man with Graves' hyperthyroidism.

V usage is TRBV20-1 and J usage is TRBJ1-2, with D perhaps matching TRBD1 (6 bases). Germline assignment: CDR1 DFQATT and CDR2 SNEGSKA (reference sequence). The CDR3 runs 12 residues. CDR3 region: CRVRGTRGGYTF. CDR3 nucleotide sequence: TGCAGAGTCAGGGGAACTCGGGGCGGCTACACCTTC.

V gene TRBV5-5 combines with J gene TRBJ1-1; D remains ambiguous. The CDR3 spans 12 residues. Germline V gene data show CDR1 as SGHKS and CDR2 as YYEKEE (reference sequence). Between the trimmed V and J ends, which lost 6 bases and 6 bases, there was a span of 12 bases. DNA of the CDR3: TGTGCCAGCACCCTCGGGGTGTCTGAAGCTTTCTTT. Translation: CASTLGVSEAFF.

The chain links TRBV10-2 to TRBJ2-7; D unclear. V was trimmed by 2 bases and J by 5 bases, leaving 7 bases between them. Germline assignment: CDR1 WSHSY and CDR2 SAAADI. There are 12 residues in the CDR3. CDR3 residues: CASSEGPNEQYF. CDR3 bases: TGCGCCAGCAGTGAGGGACCGAACGAGCAGTACTTC.

The rearrangement uses TRBV19 and TRBJ2-7, with D unresolved. The CDR3 covers 13 residues. V was shortened by 9 bases and J by 7 bases, with 19 bases between the two germline ends. Germline V CDR1 and CDR2: LNHDA, SQIVND (reference sequence). The CDR3 nucleotides are TGTGCCAGCAGAAGCCGAGTATCGACTGAGCAGTACTTC. This gives the protein CASRSRVSTEQYF.

This clonotype occurred many times. The genes are TRBV10-3 and TRBJ1-1, with D tentatively TRBD1 (6 bases). This CDR3 spans 12 amino acids. V lost 4 bases, J lost 8 bases, and 11 bases lay in between. Germline-derived CDR1 and CDR2 are ENHRY and SYGVKD. CDR3 nucleotide sequence: TGTGCCATCAGTGGGCCGGGGGCCGAAGCTTTCTTT. Translated, it gives CAISGPGAEAFF.

The V and J genes are TRBV4-3 and TRBJ2-7, with D perhaps matching TRBD1 (5 bases). V was cut by 0 bases and J by 5 bases, with 14 bases left in between. Germline lookup yields CDR1 LGHNA and CDR2 YSLEER. CDR3 length equals 15 residues. The CDR3 DNA follows: TGCGCCAGCAGCCAAGATAGCAGGGCACCTCACGAGCAGTACTTC. Its protein product is CASSQDSRAPHEQYF.

To note about this clonotype: A much bigger clone sits one base away, suggesting this may be a read error. The chain recombines TRBV9 with TRBJ1-4; D might be TRBD1 (5 bases). Germline values: CDR1 SGDLS, CDR2 YYNGEE. The CDR3 covers 14 residues. Trimming removed 3 bases at V and 6 bases at J, with 12 bases between. CDR3 nucleotides: TGTGCCAGCAGCGCGACAGAGGCTTATGAAAAACTGTTTTTT. Its protein product is CASSATEAYEKLFF.

In regard to this clonotype: This may come from a read error, since a much larger clone is one base off. The gene calls are TRBV5-1 and TRBJ1-2; 7 positions match TRBD1. Per the germline V gene, CDR1 is SGHRS and CDR2 is YFSETQ. The length of the CDR3 is 13 residues. CDR3 nucleotides: TGCGCCAGCAGCTGGGACAGTGATTATGGCTGCACCTTC. It translates to CASSWDSDYGCTF.

The genes are TRBV2 and TRBJ1-6; D is unclear. Germline V gene sequence: CDR1 SNHLY, CDR2 FYNNEI. This CDR3 region has 16 residues. Trimming removed 8 bases at V and 5 bases at J, with 19 bases between. The CDR3 bases are TGTGCCAGCTCCGAAATAGAGATCATGAATAATTCACCCCTCCACTTT. Translated, it gives CASSEIEIMNNSPLHF.

The V call is TRBV20-1, the J call TRBJ1-5; D uncertain. CDR1 is DFQATT, CDR2 SNEGSKA, per germline (reference sequence). This CDR3 is 16 amino acids long. The V end lost 6 bases, the J end lost 3 bases, and 21 bases lay between the germline ends. The CDR3 spells CSASSDWPALNQPQHF. CDR3 coding DNA: TGCAGTGCCAGCAGTGACTGGCCCGCACTCAATCAGCCCCAGCATTTT.

V gene TRBV7-2 combines with J gene TRBJ2-7; D remains unclear. V lost 1 base to trimming and J lost 6 bases, with 10 bases between them. This CDR3 has 13 amino acids. The V gene's germline CDR1 is SGHTA and CDR2 FQGNSA. CDR3 sequence reads: CASSLEKAVEQYF. The CDR3 nucleotides are TGTGCCAGCAGCTTAGAGAAAGCAGTCGAGCAGTACTTC.

This clonotype was detected a few times. A read error may produce the germline difference seen at one junction end. J is TRBJ2-5 and V is TRBV2, with D possibly being TRBD1 (6 bases). Germline assignment: CDR1 SNHLY and CDR2 FYNNEI. The CDR3 length is 14 residues. The CDR3 protein is CASSVGQAEETRYF. The CDR3, as DNA: TGTGCCAGCAGTGTGGGACAAGCGGAAGAGACCCGGTACTTC.

As for this clonotype: The CDR3 end shows no conserved phenylalanine or tryptophan, and so a read error is likely. It is unclear where the CDR3 begins or ends on the DNA, so no DNA is shown, and the CDR3 is as TCRdb lists it. The chain combines TRBV20-1 with TRBJ2-5; the table's D call, TRBD2, has no DNA check behind it. Germline V gives CDR1 DFQATT, CDR2 SNEGSKA (reference sequence). The length of the CDR3 is 9 amino acids, counting both ends. CDR3 residues: CSASSPWTS.

The chain uses TRBV10-3 and TRBJ1-6; the D gene is possibly TRBD1 (5 bases). The J call is uncertain, as TRBJ1-1 better fits the DNA end. The CDR3 is 15 residues long. CDR1 ENHRY and CDR2 SYGVKD come from the germline V gene. The CDR3, as DNA: TGTGCCCTCGGGGAGTCCGAAGGGGTAGGCGCTGAAGCTTTCTTT. It translates to CALGESEGVGAEAFF.